This TCR beta chain was found in a study of cytomegalovirus exposure and HLA in healthy donors. Looking at the study overall: Ancestry clustering placed roughly four fifths of around 400 genotyped donors in the Caucasian-associated cluster.

Every donor was a healthy person donating bone marrow. A remark on this clone: The target antigen is unknown. Relative to the germline gene, one junction end is altered; a read error may explain this.

General observations from the study: Across all donors, roughly uniform sequencing depth was an assumption of the presence/absence analyses. A previous analysis found most TCR beta V segments productive roughly 87% or roughly 30% of the time.

It was with 60 Vbeta and 13 Jbeta primers that the PCR ran. The method was immunoSEQ multiplex PCR; TCRdb's version includes in-frame clones alone and lacks a portion of them. Of 160,000 or so clones in the sample, about 80% were seen once. CDR1 GTSNPN and CDR2 SVGIG come from the germline V gene (reference sequence). This CDR3 region has 13 residues. The sequenced sample consisted of PBMCs. The sequence came from a man aged 60 to 69 in good health and CMV-seronegative. This chain uses TRBV30 with TRBJ1-5, with D possibly matching TRBD1 (5 bases). In nucleotides, the CDR3 is TGTGCCTGGAGTTTCCAGGGCAATCAGCCCCAGAATTTT. Its protein is CAWSFQGNQPQNF. Combining the CDR3 with reference TRBV30 and TRBJ1-5 gives the whole variable domain SQTIHQWPATLVQPVGSPLSLECTVEGTSNPNLYWYRQAAGRGLQLLFYSVGIGQISSEVPQNLSASRPQDRQFILSSKKLLLSDSGFYLCAWSFQGNQPQNFGDGTRLSIL.